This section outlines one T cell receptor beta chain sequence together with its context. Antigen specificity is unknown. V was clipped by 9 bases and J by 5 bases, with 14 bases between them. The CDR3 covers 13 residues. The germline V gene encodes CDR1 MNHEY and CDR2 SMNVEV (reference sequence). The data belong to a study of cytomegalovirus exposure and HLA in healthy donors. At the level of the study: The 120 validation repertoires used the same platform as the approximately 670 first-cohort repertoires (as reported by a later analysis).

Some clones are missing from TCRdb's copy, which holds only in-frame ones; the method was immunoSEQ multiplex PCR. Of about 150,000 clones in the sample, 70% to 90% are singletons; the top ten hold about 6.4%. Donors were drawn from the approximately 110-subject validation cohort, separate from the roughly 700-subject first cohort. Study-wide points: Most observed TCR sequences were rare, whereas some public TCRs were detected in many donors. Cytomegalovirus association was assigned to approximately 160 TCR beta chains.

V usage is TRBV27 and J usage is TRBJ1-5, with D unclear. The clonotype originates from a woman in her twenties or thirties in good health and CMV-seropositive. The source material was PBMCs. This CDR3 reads CASGLSPHQPQHF. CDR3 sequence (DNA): TGTGCCAGTGGACTTTCACCCCATCAGCCCCAGCATTTT.